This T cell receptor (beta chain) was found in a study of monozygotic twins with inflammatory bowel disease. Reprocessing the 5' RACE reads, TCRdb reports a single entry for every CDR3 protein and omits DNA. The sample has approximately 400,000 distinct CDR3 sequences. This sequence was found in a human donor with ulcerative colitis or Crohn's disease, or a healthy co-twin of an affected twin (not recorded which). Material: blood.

The CDR3 reads CASSLESWGAGADTQYF. The rearrangement links TRBV11-2 to TRBJ2-3; there is no DNA to check the TCRdb D call of TRBD1. Germline V gene sequence: CDR1 SGHAT, CDR2 FQNNGV. This CDR3 comprises 17 residues. The full variable domain, rest sourced from reference TRBV11-2 and TRBJ2-3, is EAGVAQSPRYKIIEKRQSVAFWCNPISGHATLYWYQQILGQGPKLLIQFQNNGVVDDSQLPKDRFSAERLKGVDSTLKIQPAKLEDSAVYLCASSLESWGAGADTQYFGPGTRLTVL.